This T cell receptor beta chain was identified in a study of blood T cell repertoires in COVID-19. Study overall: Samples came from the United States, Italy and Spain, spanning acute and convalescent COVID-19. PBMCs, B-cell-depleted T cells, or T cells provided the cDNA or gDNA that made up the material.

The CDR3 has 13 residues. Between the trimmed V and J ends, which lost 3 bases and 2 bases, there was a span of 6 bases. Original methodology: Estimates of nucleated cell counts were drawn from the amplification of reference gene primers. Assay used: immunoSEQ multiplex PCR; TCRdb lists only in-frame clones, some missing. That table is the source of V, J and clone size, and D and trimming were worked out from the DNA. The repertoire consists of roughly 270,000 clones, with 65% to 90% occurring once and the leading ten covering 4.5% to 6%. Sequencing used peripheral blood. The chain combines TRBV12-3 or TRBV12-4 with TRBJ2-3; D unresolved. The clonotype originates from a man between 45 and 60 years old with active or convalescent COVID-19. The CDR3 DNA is TGTGCCAGCAGTTTGCAGGCCACAGATACGCAGTATTTT. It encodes CASSLQATDTQYF.